This T cell receptor (beta chain) stems from a study of beta chain features in type 1 diabetes. Study-level points and caveats: Shortening of TCRB CDR3s, moderate but significant, appeared in all four CD4+ subsets of Type 1 diabetes patients. With patients and controls alike, PCR might favor shorter templates to an equal degree.

Reverse transcription of all isolated RNA meant that expressed TCRB transcripts were sequenced. Roughly 3.6 million reads, on average, came from each naive, central memory and regulatory T cell sample. Profiling relied on immunoSEQ multiplex PCR, and the TCRdb table lists in-frame clones only, not all of them. The data contain 280,000 or so clones, about 15% of them singletons. Regarding this clone: Antigen unknown.

This clonotype was obtained from a man younger than 30 with type 1 diabetes. Sample: naive CD4+ T cells from blood.

The CDR3 bases are TGTGCCAGTAGTATTCATCGGTCCGGCAGGGGAAATCAGCCCCAGCATTTT. Amino acid sequence: CASSIHRSGRGNQPQHF. The V call is TRBV19, the J call TRBJ1-5; maybe TRBD1 (6 bases). This CDR3 has 17 amino acids. Between the trimmed V and J ends, which lost 3 bases and 4 bases, there was a span of 19 bases. Germline lookup yields CDR1 LNHDA and CDR2 SQIVND (reference sequence).